Listed below are T cell receptor beta chains from one sample, sequenced in a study of cytomegalovirus exposure and HLA in healthy donors. The repertoire was sequenced with immunoSEQ multiplex PCR; TCRdb's copy has only in-frame clones and lacks some. The table lists tens of thousands of clones, about three quarters of them singletons. Sequencing was performed on PBMCs. The source is a man aged 35-49 years in good health and CMV-seronegative. Both conserved end residues are part of each CDR3. Each record gives: J gene, clone size, V gene, CDR3 length, D gene, CDR3 DNA, CDR3 protein. The D gene is left open where the match is weak. Clone size is given for some rows only: seen once, a few or many times, or a class if the clone is expanded.

>TRBJ2-7|.|TRBV7-2|15|.
TGTGCCAGCAGCTTAGTTGCGGACTCTACCTACGAGCAGTACTTC
CASSLVADSTYEQYF
>TRBJ2-6|.|TRBV7-2|15|TRBD2
TGTGCCAGCAGCCCGGGGGGGGTTGGGGCCAACGTCCTGACTTTC
CASSPGGVGANVLTF
>TRBJ2-5|.|TRBV28|14|TRBD2
TGTGCCAGCATGCTGACTAGCGGGAGTAAGACCCAGTACTTC
CASMLTSGSKTQYF
>TRBJ1-2|.|TRBV30|12|TRBD1
TGTGCCTGGAACCACAGGGGTGATGGCTACACCTTC
CAWNHRGDGYTF
>TRBJ2-1|.|TRBV7-9|15|TRBD2
TGTGCCAGCAGCTTAGGTTTAGCGGGAGACTATGAGCAGTTCTTC
CASSLGLAGDYEQFF
>TRBJ2-2|.|TRBV6-6|15|TRBD2
TGTGCCAGCAGACAGCCCGGGCGGGGGACCGGGGAGCTGTTTTTT
CASRQPGRGTGELFF
>TRBJ1-3|.|TRBV4-3|13|.
TGCGCCAGCAGCCAAGATCGGGGGTACACCATATATTTT
CASSQDRGYTIYF
>TRBJ2-7|.|TRBV19|18|.
TGTGCCAGTAGTATTAGTATGTCACGAGGCGGTTCCTCCTACGAGCAGTACTTC
CASSISMSRGGSSYEQYF
>TRBJ1-5|once|TRBV27|17|.
TGTGCCAGCAGTCCACGGGCGATTGGAGGCAGCAATCAGCCCCAGCATTTT
CASSPRAIGGSNQPQHF
>TRBJ1-2|.|TRBV2|15|TRBD1
TGTGCCAGCATTCCCACCGGGACAGGGAACTATGGCTACACCTTC
CASIPTGTGNYGYTF
>TRBJ2-2|.|TRBV14|13|.
TGTGCCAGCAGCCACCTAAACACCGGGGAGCTGTTTTTT
CASSHLNTGELFF
>TRBJ2-6|.|TRBV13|17|.
TGTGCCAGCAGCCCGAGTCCGGGACTGCTTGGGGCCAACGTCCTGACTTTC
CASSPSPGLLGANVLTF
>TRBJ2-1|few|TRBV28|18|.
TGTGCCAGCAGCCCCGTCGGGCTAGCTTGGAGAGGGAACAATGAGCAGTTCTTC
CASSPVGLAWRGNNEQFF
>TRBJ1-3|.|TRBV6-1|16|TRBD1
TGTGCCAGCAGTGAAAGGGGACAGGGCACTGGAAACACCATATATTTT
CASSERGQGTGNTIYF
>TRBJ1-6|.|TRBV5-4|14|.
TGTGCCAGCAGCTTGGATCAGGGTCATTCACCCCTCCACTTT
CASSLDQGHSPLHF
>TRBJ2-3|once|TRBV1|18|.
TGCACCAGCAGCCAACCAACCGGGACTAGCGGGAGGGACAGGGCGCAGTATTTT
CTSSQPTGTSGRDRAQYF
>TRBJ2-5|.|TRBV19|15|TRBD2
TGTGCCAGTAGTCTAACTAGCGGAGCCCAAGAGACCCAGTACTTC
CASSLTSGAQETQYF
>TRBJ2-3|once|TRBV6-5|14|.
TGTGCCAGCAGGCGCGCCCCAAGCACAGATACGCAGTATTTT
CASRRAPSTDTQYF
>TRBJ2-7|.|TRBV28|16|.
TGTGCCAGCAGCCCTGACGTTAGCGCATCTGTCTACGAGCAGTACTTC
CASSPDVSASVYEQYF
>TRBJ2-2|.|TRBV6-6|15|.
TGTGCCACCCTCGGAGGGACCGAGAACACCGGGGAGCTGTTTTTT
CATLGGTENTGELFF
>TRBJ1-2|.|TRBV19|12|TRBD1
TGTGCCAGTACCCTGACAGGGCAAGGCTACACCTTC
CASTLTGQGYTF
>TRBJ1-5|.|TRBV19|15|.
TGTGCCAGTAGTGAGGGCAGAGCTAGCAATCAGCCCCAGCATTTT
CASSEGRASNQPQHF
>TRBJ2-7|.|TRBV9|15|TRBD2
TGTGCCAGCAGCCCCCGGACTAGCGGGCCCTACGAGCAGTACTTC
CASSPRTSGPYEQYF
>TRBJ2-5|.|TRBV5-6|13|TRBD1
TGTGCCAGCATACAGGGGCTTAGGGGGACCCAGTACTTC
CASIQGLRGTQYF
>TRBJ2-3|.|TRBV19|15|TRBD2
TGTGCCAGTAGTAACGGACTAGCGGCCACAGATACGCAGTATTTT
CASSNGLAATDTQYF
>TRBJ1-3|.|TRBV5-6|18|.
TGTGCCAGCAGCTTGCCGCGGGGGCCAGGCGCCTCTGGAAACACCATATATTTT
CASSLPRGPGASGNTIYF
>TRBJ1-1|.|TRBV21-1|13|.
TGTGCCAGCGTCCGAGGAAAGAACACTGAAGCTTTCTTT
CASVRGKNTEAFF
>TRBJ1-1|.|TRBV9|12|.
TGTGCCAGCAGCGAGGTTCGGGAAGGACTTCACTTT
CASSEVREGLHF
>TRBJ2-2|.|TRBV13|17|TRBD1
TGTGCCAGCAGCTTACGGAGACAGGGCACGAACACCGGGGAGCTGTTTTTT
CASSLRRQGTNTGELFF
>TRBJ2-1|.|TRBV7-9|12|.
TGTGCCAGCAGCTTAGTAACACCACTACAGTTCTTC
CASSLVTPLQFF
>TRBJ2-4|few|TRBV28|14|TRBD1
TGTGCCAGCAGTCAGGACAGGGGGAAAAACATTCAGTACTTC
CASSQDRGKNIQYF
>TRBJ2-2|.|TRBV27|14|TRBD1
TGTGCCAGCAGCTGGGACAGGGTGGGCGGGGAGCTGTTTTTT
CASSWDRVGGELFF
>TRBJ2-1|.|TRBV7-3|16|TRBD2
TGTGCCAGCAGCCAAGGGACTAGCGGGAGTAGAAATGAGCAGTTCTTC
CASSQGTSGSRNEQFF
>TRBJ1-1|.|TRBV6-5|15|.
TGTGCCAGCAGTAGTCGTCAGGGGCTGAACACTGAAGCTTTCTTT
CASSSRQGLNTEAFF
>TRBJ1-1|.|TRBV29-1|13|.
TGCAGCGTAAAACCGGGATATGGAACTGAAGCTTTCTTT
CSVKPGYGTEAFF
>TRBJ2-3|few|TRBV5-8|18|TRBD2
TGTGCCAGCAGCACCGGACTAGCGGGAGTCTTCGGCACAGATACGCAGTATTTT
CASSTGLAGVFGTDTQYF
>TRBJ2-7|.|TRBV7-2|15|.
TGTGCCAGCAGCTTAGGGGCAGGTAGCTCCTACGAGCAGTACTTC
CASSLGAGSSYEQYF
>TRBJ2-1|.|TRBV7-2|16|.
TGTGCCAGCAGTCAGGGGCGGGGGAGCTCCTACAATGAGCAGTTCTTC
CASSQGRGSSYNEQFF
>TRBJ1-5|.|TRBV19|15|.
TGTGCCAGTAGTATCACAGTGAATAGCAATCAGCCCCAGCATTTT
CASSITVNSNQPQHF
>TRBJ2-7|.|TRBV19|14|.
TGTGCCAGTAGTATAGATGAGAGGTCCTACGAGCAGTACTTC
CASSIDERSYEQYF
>TRBJ2-6|.|TRBV13|16|.
TGTGCCAGCAGCTTAGATAAGGGGACAGGGGCCAACGTCCTGACTTTC
CASSLDKGTGANVLTF
>TRBJ2-7|.|TRBV19|13|TRBD2
TGTGCCAGTAGTCGGGGGGGGCCCTACGAGCAGTACTTC
CASSRGGPYEQYF
>TRBJ2-3|few|TRBV25-1|15|.
TGTGCCAGCAGTGAGCGGGGACGGGGCACAGATACGCAGTATTTT
CASSERGRGTDTQYF
>TRBJ2-3|.|TRBV10-3|17|TRBD2
TGTGCCATCACATGGGGCCCAACTAGCGGGACTACAGATACGCAGTATTTT
CAITWGPTSGTTDTQYF
>TRBJ2-7|.|TRBV27|13|TRBD2
TGTGCCAGCAGCCTACGCCTAGCGGGCGAGCAGTACTTC
CASSLRLAGEQYF
>TRBJ1-1|once|TRBV7-8|14|TRBD1
TGTGCCAGCAGTTCACAGGGGAAGGGCACTGAAGCTTTCTTT
CASSSQGKGTEAFF
>TRBJ2-3|.|TRBV2|14|.
TGTGCCAGCAGTGGGAGGGTTAGCACAGATACGCAGTATTTT
CASSGRVSTDTQYF
>TRBJ2-3|.|TRBV5-1|15|TRBD2
TGCGCCAGCAGCTTGTTGGCGGGAGGGGGGGATACGCAGTATTTT
CASSLLAGGGDTQYF
>TRBJ1-5|.|TRBV5-6|13|.
TGTGCCAGCAGCTTGGGCGAGAATCAGCCCCAGCATTTT
CASSLGENQPQHF
>TRBJ2-1|.|TRBV7-2|16|TRBD1
TGTGCCAGCAGCTTCGCCCGGGACAGGAGATACAATGAGCAGTTCTTC
CASSFARDRRYNEQFF
>TRBJ1-5|.|TRBV7-8|14|.
TGTGCCAGCAGCTTAAAGAGCGGCTATCAGCCCCAGCATTTT
CASSLKSGYQPQHF
>TRBJ2-5|few|TRBV9|15|.
TGTGCCAGCAGCGTATTAGGAGATTCCAGGGGGGAGCAGTACTTC
CASSVLGDSRGEQYF
>TRBJ2-3|.|TRBV30|14|.
TGTGCCTGGAGTGTTGGGGGCGCGAAAGATACGCAGTATTTT
CAWSVGGAKDTQYF